This passage covers 25 T cell receptor beta chains from one sample sequenced in a study of T-cell reconstitution after alpha-beta-depleted transplantation in children. Preparation of the TCRbeta library was carried out with unique molecular identifiers. TCRdb processed the PCR reads anew with MiXCR; each CDR3 protein has one entry. The sample has about 540,000 distinct CDR3 sequences; approximately 20% are singletons. The sample was PBMCs from the stem cell graft donor, taken from the stem cell graft. These receptor sequences come from a human donor who donated a stem cell graft to a child with acute lymphoblastic leukemia.

This clonotype was seen only a few times. The J gene is TRBJ2-2, the V gene TRBV7-9; D not certain. Germline V lookup: CDR1 SEHNR, CDR2 FQNEAQ (reference sequence). CDR3 length equals 14 residues. V dropped 4 bases and J dropped 5 bases, with 11 bases sitting between them. CDR3 loop: CASSSTVPTGELFF. For the CDR3, the DNA is TGTGCCAGCAGCTCCACAGTCCCAACCGGGGAGCTGTTTTTT.

V is TRBV7-3 and J is TRBJ2-1, with D uncertain. CDR3 length: 13 amino acids. From germline, CDR1 is SGHTA and CDR2 FQGTGA. V was pared by 1 base and J by 9 bases, with 10 bases between. The CDR3: CASSLRGKSEQFF. The CDR3 DNA sequence: TGTGCCAGCAGCTTAAGGGGTAAAAGTGAGCAGTTCTTC.

This clonotype was seen a few times. The genes are TRBV7-9 and TRBJ2-7, with TRBD2 matching over 7 bases. Germline CDR1 SEHNR, CDR2 FQNEAQ (reference sequence). This CDR3 is 15 amino acids long. The junction had 9 bases not matched to a gene; V was cut back by 5 bases and J by 2 bases. CDR3 nucleotides: TGTGCCAGCAGCATCGCTAGCGGAGGGACCTACGAGCAGTACTTC. It encodes CASSIASGGTYEQYF.

This clonotype has more than one count but fewer than ten. This chain uses TRBV7-2 with TRBJ2-7, with D maybe TRBD1 (6 bases). Germline assignment: CDR1 SGHTA and CDR2 FQGNSA. Trimming removed 2 bases from V and 2 bases from J, with 13 bases in between. This CDR3 has 15 amino acids. The CDR3 loop reads CASSLWTAGAYEQYF. Written as DNA, the CDR3 is TGTGCCAGCAGCTTATGGACGGCAGGGGCCTACGAGCAGTACTTC.

The genes are TRBV7-3 and TRBJ2-5; D is uncertain. The CDR3 runs 14 residues. V was shortened by 2 bases and J by 2 bases, with 9 bases between the two germline ends. Germline lookup yields CDR1 SGHTA and CDR2 FQGTGA. The DNA for the CDR3 is TGTGCCAGCAGCTTAGAGGCAGCTCAAGAGACCCAGTACTTC. It codes for CASSLEAAQETQYF.

At least ten counts were recorded for this clonotype. The rearrangement links TRBV20-1 to TRBJ1-5, with a possible D match to TRBD1 (6 bases). Trimming shortened V by 5 bases and J by 4 bases, and 18 bases separated the two germline ends. Germline CDR1 is DFQATT and CDR2 is SNEGSKA (reference sequence). The length of the CDR3 is 15 residues. This CDR3 reads CSAPGRGQENQPQHF. For the CDR3, the DNA is TGCAGTGCTCCGGGGCGGGGGCAGGAAAATCAGCCCCAGCATTTT.

This chain links TRBV12-3 or TRBV12-4 with TRBJ2-1, with TRBD2 matching over 10 bases. The CDR3 totals 19 residues. V lost 0 bases and J lost 7; bases outside the gene matches: 15. CDR3 DNA sequence: TGTGCCAGCAGTTTAGCGTCTAGCGGGAGCTTCGGCCCAAAAAATGAGCAGTTCTTC. Its translation: CASSLASSGSFGPKNEQFF.

This rearrangement joins TRBV29-1 to TRBJ1-2; D unresolved. V was trimmed by 0 bases and J by 1 base, leaving 9 bases between them. CDR1 is SQVTM and CDR2 is ANQGSEA in the germline V gene. There are 14 residues in the CDR3. CDR3 protein: CSVEDIAFNYGYTF. The CDR3 coding sequence is TGCAGCGTTGAAGATATTGCTTTTAACTATGGCTACACCTTC.

This clonotype was seen a handful of times. This chain connects TRBV5-1 to TRBJ2-5; weak D call: TRBD1 (6 bases). The ends were cut back, 4 bases at V and 0 bases at J, with 10 bases in the middle. Germline values: CDR1 SGHRS, CDR2 YFSETQ. This CDR3 is built from 14 residues. The CDR3 DNA reads TGCGCCAGCAGCCAATGGACAGACCAAGAGACCCAGTACTTC. It specifies CASSQWTDQETQYF.

This chain links TRBV20-1 with TRBJ2-1; 9 bases map to TRBD2. With 2 bases clipped from V and 6 bases from J, the junction kept 2 bases outside the gene matches. Germline loops: CDR1 DFQATT, CDR2 SNEGSKA (reference sequence). This CDR3 contains 13 residues. CDR3 in DNA: TGCAGTGCTAGACGCGGGAGGGCCAATGAGCAGTTCTTC. Translating gives CSARRGRANEQFF.

This clonotype was seen a few times. The CDR3 spells CASSIGRLAGSQETQYF. The CDR3 bases are TGTGCCAGTAGTATCGGCCGACTAGCGGGTTCCCAAGAGACCCAGTACTTC. The rearrangement joins TRBV19 to TRBJ2-5, with 10 bases that match TRBD2. This CDR3 is 17 amino acids long. Unmatched junction bases numbered 8, after V lost 3 bases and J lost 1 base. The germline V gene encodes CDR1 LNHDA and CDR2 SQIVND (reference sequence).

The chain is built from TRBV20-1 and TRBJ2-3; 10 positions match TRBD2. The germline V gene has CDR1 DFQATT and CDR2 SNEGSKA (reference sequence). This CDR3 comprises 14 residues. V trimming: 3 bases; J trimming: 5 bases; junction bases outside the gene matches: 5. The CDR3 coding sequence is TGCAGTGCTAGGCTAGCGGGAGATAAAGATACGCAGTATTTT. It codes for CSARLAGDKDTQYF.

This sequence joins TRBV5-1 and TRBJ2-7, with D possibly matching TRBD1 (6 bases). The V and J ends lost 4 bases and 2 bases respectively, with 16 bases between them. CDR1 is SGHRS, CDR2 YFSETQ, per germline. The CDR3 has 15 residues. The CDR3, as DNA: TGCGCCAGCAGCCCGGGACCAGGGGAAACCTACGAGCAGTACTTC. It codes for CASSPGPGETYEQYF.

This clonotype was seen a few times. The chain couples TRBV5-6 to TRBJ1-5; a weak D match, TRBD1 (6 bases). The CDR3 spans 14 residues. CDR1 is SGHDT, CDR2 YYEEEE, per germline. V gave up 0 bases and J gave up 5 bases, with 9 bases separating them. In DNA, the CDR3 is TGTGCCAGCAGCTTGGCGGGGGCGGATCAGCCCCAGCATTTT. Translated, it gives CASSLAGADQPQHF.

The V and J genes are TRBV30 and TRBJ2-7; 8 bases are a match to TRBD2. The germline gives CDR1 GTSNPN, CDR2 SVGIG (reference sequence). The CDR3 has 14 residues. V dropped 3 bases and J dropped 6; count of bases not matched to a gene: 10. The CDR3 DNA is TGTGCCTGGAGCCCCGGGACTAGGGGAAGCGAGCAGTACTTC. Encoded protein: CAWSPGTRGSEQYF. The full variable domain, completed using reference TRBV30 and TRBJ2-7, is SQTIHQWPATLVQPVGSPLSLECTVEGTSNPNLYWYRQAAGRGLQLLFYSVGIGQISSEVPQNLSASRPQDRQFILSSKKLLLSDSGFYLCAWSPGTRGSEQYFGPGTRLTVT.

V is TRBV12-3 or TRBV12-4 and J is TRBJ2-7; D is unclear. The CDR3 totals 14 residues. V dropped 3 bases and J dropped 3 bases, with 12 bases sitting between them. The CDR3 region has the DNA TGTGCCAGCAGTTTTGGGCAATTTTTCTACGAGCAGTACTTC. It codes for CASSFGQFFYEQYF.

This chain joins TRBV19 and TRBJ2-2; no clear D gene. Trimming stripped 3 bases from V and 1 base from J, with 9 bases between. CDR1 LNHDA and CDR2 SQIVND come from the germline V gene (reference sequence). CDR3 length equals 15 residues. The CDR3 DNA reads as TGTGCCAGTAGTATTGTGACGGGGAACACCGGGGAGCTGTTTTTT. It encodes CASSIVTGNTGELFF.

This clonotype was counted a few times. The chain joins TRBV12-3 or TRBV12-4 to TRBJ1-5, with D maybe TRBD1 (5 bases). Trimming stripped 3 bases from V and 4 bases from J, with 16 bases between. This CDR3 has 16 amino acids. CDR3 DNA sequence: TGTGCCAGCAGTTTGATGGATGGGGCAAAGAATCAGCCCCAGCATTTT. This codes for CASSLMDGAKNQPQHF.

This rearrangement joins TRBV9 to TRBJ1-6; maybe TRBD1 (6 bases). This CDR3 is 16 amino acids long. Germline V gives CDR1 SGDLS, CDR2 YYNGEE. V lost 4 bases, J lost 2 bases, and 13 bases lay in between. The CDR3 DNA follows: TGTGCCAGCAGCCCAGTGGGGGCCACCTATAATTCACCCCTCCACTTT. It specifies CASSPVGATYNSPLHF.

In this sample, this clonotype turned up a few times. The chain is built from TRBV5-1 and TRBJ1-1, with a weak D call TRBD1 (6 bases). The length of the CDR3 is 15 residues. V lost 1 base and J 1 base, leaving 11 bases between the germline ends. The germline CDR1 and CDR2 sequences are SGHRS and YFSETQ. The CDR3 protein is CASSLIAGQNTEAFF. The CDR3 DNA follows: TGCGCCAGCAGCTTGATAGCGGGACAGAACACTGAAGCTTTCTTT.

The table lists this clonotype with a few counts. V and J are TRBV4-1 and TRBJ2-3; D is possibly TRBD2 (5 bases). CDR1 and CDR2 from the germline V gene are MGHRA and YSYEKL. The germline V and J ends were trimmed by 7 bases and 4 bases, with 18 bases remaining between them. CDR3 size: 15 residues. This CDR3 reads CASTPTSLRADTQYF. The CDR3 nucleotides read TGCGCCAGCACCCCTACTAGTTTGAGGGCAGATACGCAGTATTTT.

This clonotype was counted between two and nine times. The V and J genes are TRBV15 and TRBJ2-5; tentatively, D is TRBD1 or TRBD2 (5 bases each). Germline CDR1 is LNHNV and CDR2 is YYDKDF (reference sequence). V lost 2 bases to trimming and J lost 1 base, with 8 bases between them. This CDR3 comprises 14 residues. The CDR3 region has the DNA TGTGCCACCAGCAGACGGGGCGGCCAAGAGACCCAGTACTTC. This sequence encodes CATSRRGGQETQYF. Based on the CDR3 plus reference TRBV15 and TRBJ2-5, the full variable domain is DAMVIQNPRYQVTQFGKPVTLSCSQTLNHNVMYWYQQKSSQAPKLLFHYYDKDFNNEADTPDNFQSRRPNTSFCFLDIRSPGLGDTAMYLCATSRRGGQETQYFGPGTRLLVL.

The CDR3 loop is CASSRLGSSADTQYF. CDR3 bases: TGCGCCAGCAGCCGCCTCGGGAGCTCCGCAGATACGCAGTATTTT. The chain is built from TRBV4-1 and TRBJ2-3, with D possibly being TRBD2 (6 bases). Germline V gene sequence: CDR1 MGHRA, CDR2 YSYEKL. The CDR3 has 15 residues. Trimming left V 4 bases short and J 4 bases short, with 15 bases between.

This chain connects TRBV12-3 or TRBV12-4 to TRBJ2-3; 8 positions agree with TRBD2. This CDR3 has 16 amino acids. The ends lost 6 bases at V and 2 bases at J; junction bases unmatched: 10. Here the CDR3 DNA reads TGTGCCAGCAGGGCGAGCGGGAGCCCACTCACAGATACGCAGTATTTT. It yields the protein CASRASGSPLTDTQYF.

This clonotype has just a few counts. The gene calls are TRBV6-4 and TRBJ1-5; 8 bases fit TRBD1. The germline CDR1 and CDR2 sequences are MRHNA and SNTAGT. The CDR3 is made up of 19 amino acids. The J segment lost 4 bases and the V segment lost 5 bases, leaving 19 bases of the junction unmatched. The CDR3 loop is CASSPFGTLVQGVNQPQHF. In nucleotides, the CDR3 is TGTGCCAGCAGTCCGTTTGGGACCTTGGTACAGGGGGTAAATCAGCCCCAGCATTTT.